This is a list of T cell receptor beta chains from one sample in a study of blood T cell repertoires in COVID-19. Produced via immunoSEQ multiplex PCR; TCRdb's table is partial and in-frame only. The data show roughly 55,000 clones, 60% to 80% seen once. The sequenced material came from peripheral blood. The receptors come from a man in his fifties or sixties with acute or convalescent COVID-19. The CDR3 runs from the conserved cysteine through the conserved F or W. Each record gives: CDR3 DNA, CDR3 protein, J gene, V gene, D gene, clone size. A D gene is named only where the DNA matches it firmly. Size tells how often a clone was seen (once, few, many) or the class of an expanded clone, and some rows leave it out.

cdr3_nt: TGTGCCAGCGCAACCACACGGAACACTGAAGCTTTCTTT; cdr3_aa: CASATTRNTEAFF; j_call: TRBJ1-1; v_call: TRBV6-5; d_call: NA; clone_size: NA
cdr3_nt: TGTGCCAGCAGTTGGGACAGCTTTTTTACTGAAGCTTTCTTT; cdr3_aa: CASSWDSFFTEAFF; j_call: TRBJ1-1; v_call: TRBV7-9; d_call: TRBD1; clone_size: NA
cdr3_nt: TGTGCCAGCAGCCAAGTAAAACTAGCGGGCACAGATACGCAGTATTTT; cdr3_aa: CASSQVKLAGTDTQYF; j_call: TRBJ2-3; v_call: TRBV4-2; d_call: TRBD2; clone_size: NA
cdr3_nt: TGTGCCAGCTCACCATTCCGGCCAGGGGGCGCTACAGATACGCAGTATTTT; cdr3_aa: CASSPFRPGGATDTQYF; j_call: TRBJ2-3; v_call: TRBV18; d_call: TRBD1; clone_size: NA
cdr3_nt: TGTGCCAGCAGCGAGACGGGGGTCGCTACAGATACGCAGTATTTT; cdr3_aa: CASSETGVATDTQYF; j_call: TRBJ2-3; v_call: TRBV7-3; d_call: NA; clone_size: NA
cdr3_nt: TGTGCCAGCAGGGGAGGAGAGGCTTTCTTT; cdr3_aa: CASRGGEAFF; j_call: TRBJ1-1; v_call: TRBV6-5; d_call: NA; clone_size: NA
cdr3_nt: TGTGCCAGCAGTTTTAGTGCTAACTATGGCTACACCTTC; cdr3_aa: CASSFSANYGYTF; j_call: TRBJ1-2; v_call: TRBV27; d_call: NA; clone_size: NA
cdr3_nt: TGCGCCAGCAGCCCGGGGACTAGCGGGGTGGAAGAGACCCAGTACTTC; cdr3_aa: CASSPGTSGVEETQYF; j_call: TRBJ2-5; v_call: TRBV5-1; d_call: TRBD2; clone_size: NA
cdr3_nt: TGTGCCAGCAGCCTCCGGCAGGGGACCACTGAAGCTTTCTTT; cdr3_aa: CASSLRQGTTEAFF; j_call: TRBJ1-1; v_call: TRBV7-3; d_call: NA; clone_size: NA
cdr3_nt: TGTGCCAGCAGTCCGTCTGATTTT; cdr3_aa: CASSPSDF; j_call: TRBJ1-3; v_call: TRBV25-1; d_call: NA; clone_size: few
cdr3_nt: TGTGCCAGCAGCCCCGGACAGGGCTTTTACAATGAGCAGTTCTTC; cdr3_aa: CASSPGQGFYNEQFF; j_call: TRBJ2-1; v_call: TRBV7-9; d_call: TRBD1; clone_size: few
cdr3_nt: TGTGCCAGCAGCTACTCAGGGACAGATACGCAGTATTTT; cdr3_aa: CASSYSGTDTQYF; j_call: TRBJ2-3; v_call: TRBV5-8; d_call: NA; clone_size: NA
cdr3_nt: TGCGCCAGCAGGGACAGTTCCTGCTCTAACTATGGCTACACCTTC; cdr3_aa: CASRDSSCSNYGYTF; j_call: TRBJ1-2; v_call: TRBV10-1; d_call: NA; clone_size: NA
cdr3_nt: TGCGCCAGCAGCCAAGAACACAGGGGTGCGGCTGAAGCTTTCTTT; cdr3_aa: CASSQEHRGAAEAFF; j_call: TRBJ1-1; v_call: TRBV4-1; d_call: TRBD1; clone_size: few
cdr3_nt: TGTGCCAGCAGCCCCGGGACAGCTCGGTCTGGAAACACCATATATTTT; cdr3_aa: CASSPGTARSGNTIYF; j_call: TRBJ1-3; v_call: TRBV5-8; d_call: TRBD1; clone_size: NA
cdr3_nt: TGTGCCAGCAGCCCCTCAGGAGAGACCCAGTACTTC; cdr3_aa: CASSPSGETQYF; j_call: TRBJ2-5; v_call: TRBV7-9; d_call: NA; clone_size: NA
cdr3_nt: TGTGCCAGCAGTCTCTGGACAGGGGGGCGGGAGACCCAGTACTTC; cdr3_aa: CASSLWTGGRETQYF; j_call: TRBJ2-5; v_call: TRBV27; d_call: TRBD1; clone_size: NA
cdr3_nt: TGTGCCAGCAGTACCCGACAGCCAGAGACCCAGTACTTC; cdr3_aa: CASSTRQPETQYF; j_call: TRBJ2-5; v_call: TRBV28; d_call: NA; clone_size: few